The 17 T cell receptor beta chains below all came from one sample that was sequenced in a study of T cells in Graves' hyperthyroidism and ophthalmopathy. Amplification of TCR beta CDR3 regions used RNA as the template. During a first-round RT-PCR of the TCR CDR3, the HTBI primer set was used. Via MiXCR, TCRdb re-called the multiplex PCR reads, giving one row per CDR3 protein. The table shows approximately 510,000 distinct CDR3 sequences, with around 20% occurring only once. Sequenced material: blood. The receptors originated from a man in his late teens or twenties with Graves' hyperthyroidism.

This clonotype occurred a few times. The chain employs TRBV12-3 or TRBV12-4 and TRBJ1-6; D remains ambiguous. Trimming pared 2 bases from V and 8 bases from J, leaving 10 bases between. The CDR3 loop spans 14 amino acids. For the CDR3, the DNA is TGTGCCAGCAGTTTATTTGGGCGGGATTCACCCCTCCACTTT. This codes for CASSLFGRDSPLHF.

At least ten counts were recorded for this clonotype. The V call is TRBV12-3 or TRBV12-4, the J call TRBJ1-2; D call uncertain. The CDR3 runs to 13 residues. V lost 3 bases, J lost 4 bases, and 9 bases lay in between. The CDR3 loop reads CASSFFGFYGYTF. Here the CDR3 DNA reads TGTGCCAGCAGTTTTTTTGGGTTCTATGGCTACACCTTC.

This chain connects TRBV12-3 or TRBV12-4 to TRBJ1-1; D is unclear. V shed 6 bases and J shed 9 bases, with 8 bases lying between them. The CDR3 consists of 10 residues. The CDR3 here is CASSQDKAFF. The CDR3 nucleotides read TGTGCCAGCAGCCAGGATAAAGCTTTCTTT.

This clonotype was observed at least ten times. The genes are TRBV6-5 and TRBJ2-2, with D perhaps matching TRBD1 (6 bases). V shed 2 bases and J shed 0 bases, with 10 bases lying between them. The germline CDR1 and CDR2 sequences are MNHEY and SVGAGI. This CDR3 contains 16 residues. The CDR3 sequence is CASSYLPGANTGELFF. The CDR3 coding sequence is TGTGCCAGCAGTTACCTTCCAGGGGCGAACACCGGGGAGCTGTTTTTT.

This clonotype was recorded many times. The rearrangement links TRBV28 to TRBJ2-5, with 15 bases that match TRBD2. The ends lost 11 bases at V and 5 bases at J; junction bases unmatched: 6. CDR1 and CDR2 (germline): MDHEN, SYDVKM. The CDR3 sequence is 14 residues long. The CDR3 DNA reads TGTGCCGGAGGACTAGCGGGGGGGCCGGAGACCCAGTACTTC. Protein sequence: CAGGLAGGPETQYF. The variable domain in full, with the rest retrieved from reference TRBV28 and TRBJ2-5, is DVKVTQSSRYLVKRTGEKVFLECVQDMDHENMFWYRQDPGLGLRLIYFSYDVKMKEKGDIPEGYSVSREKKERFSLILESASTNQTSMYLCAGGLAGGPETQYFGPGTRLLVL.

This CDR3 is CASRDRSDTEAFF. The CDR3 nucleotides read TGCGCCAGTCGGGACCGCTCGGACACTGAAGCTTTCTTT. This sequence joins TRBV10-2 and TRBJ1-1; D possibly corresponds to TRBD1 (5 bases). Germline CDR1 is WSHSY and CDR2 is SAAADI. V was cut by 9 bases and J by 3 bases, with 14 bases left in between. The CDR3 has 13 residues.

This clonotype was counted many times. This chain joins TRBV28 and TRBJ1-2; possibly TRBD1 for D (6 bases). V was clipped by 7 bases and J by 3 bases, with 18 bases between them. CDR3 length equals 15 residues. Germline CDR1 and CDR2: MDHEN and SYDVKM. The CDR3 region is CASTLTGIGHYGYTF. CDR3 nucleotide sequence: TGTGCCAGCACTCTAACAGGGATAGGACACTATGGCTACACCTTC.

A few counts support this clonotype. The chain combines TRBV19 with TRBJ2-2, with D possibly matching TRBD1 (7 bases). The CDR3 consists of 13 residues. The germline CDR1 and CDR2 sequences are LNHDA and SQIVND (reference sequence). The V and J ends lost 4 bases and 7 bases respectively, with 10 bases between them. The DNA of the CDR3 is TGTGCCAGTAGTACGCGGGACAGCGGGGAGCTGTTTTTT. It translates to CASSTRDSGELFF.

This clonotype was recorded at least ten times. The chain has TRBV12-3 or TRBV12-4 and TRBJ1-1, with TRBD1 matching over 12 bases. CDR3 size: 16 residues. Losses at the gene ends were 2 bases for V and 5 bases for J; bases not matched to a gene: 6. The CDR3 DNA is TGTGCCAGCAGTTTAAGGGACAGGGGGCCAAGGACTGAAGCTTTCTTT. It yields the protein CASSLRDRGPRTEAFF.

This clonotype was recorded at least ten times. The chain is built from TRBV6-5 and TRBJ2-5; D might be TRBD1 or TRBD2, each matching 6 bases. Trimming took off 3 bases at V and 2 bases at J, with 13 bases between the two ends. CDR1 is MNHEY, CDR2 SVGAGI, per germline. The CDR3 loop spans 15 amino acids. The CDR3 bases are TGTGCCAGCAGTTATTCGGCGGGGACACAAGAGACCCAGTACTTC. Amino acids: CASSYSAGTQETQYF.

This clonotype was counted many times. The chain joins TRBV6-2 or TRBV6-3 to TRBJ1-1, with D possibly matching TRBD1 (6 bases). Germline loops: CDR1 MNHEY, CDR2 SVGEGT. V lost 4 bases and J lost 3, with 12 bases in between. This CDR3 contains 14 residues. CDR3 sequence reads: CASSSRGGYTEAFF. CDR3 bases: TGTGCCAGCAGTTCCAGGGGCGGATACACTGAAGCTTTCTTT.

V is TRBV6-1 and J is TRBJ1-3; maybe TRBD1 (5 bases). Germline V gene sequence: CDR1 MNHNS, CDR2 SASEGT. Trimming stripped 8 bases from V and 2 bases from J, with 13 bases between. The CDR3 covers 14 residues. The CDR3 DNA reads TGTGCCAGCTTCGGGGGGGGAACTGGAAACACCATATATTTT. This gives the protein CASFGGGTGNTIYF.

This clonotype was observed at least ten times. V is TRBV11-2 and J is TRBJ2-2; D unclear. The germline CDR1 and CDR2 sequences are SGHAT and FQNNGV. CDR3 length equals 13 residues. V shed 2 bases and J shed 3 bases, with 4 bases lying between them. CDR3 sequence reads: CASSLSYTGELFF. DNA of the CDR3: TGTGCCAGCAGCTTATCATACACCGGGGAGCTGTTTTTT. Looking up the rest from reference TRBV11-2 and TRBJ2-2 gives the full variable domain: EAGVAQSPRYKIIEKRQSVAFWCNPISGHATLYWYQQILGQGPKLLIQFQNNGVVDDSQLPKDRFSAERLKGVDSTLKIQPAKLEDSAVYLCASSLSYTGELFFGEGSRLTVL.

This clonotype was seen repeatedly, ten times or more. CDR3 coding DNA: TGTGCCAGCAGTTTAAGGGGCATGGGGACTGAAGCTTTCTTT. It yields the protein CASSLRGMGTEAFF. The chain is built from TRBV12-3 or TRBV12-4 and TRBJ1-1; maybe TRBD1 (5 bases). Trimming pared 2 bases from V and 5 bases from J, leaving 12 bases between. The CDR3 is made up of 14 amino acids.

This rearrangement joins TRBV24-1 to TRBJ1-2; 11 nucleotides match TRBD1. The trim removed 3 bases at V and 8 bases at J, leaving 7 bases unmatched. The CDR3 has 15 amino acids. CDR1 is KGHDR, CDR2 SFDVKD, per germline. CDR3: CATSDPGQGALGYTF. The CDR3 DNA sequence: TGTGCCACCAGTGATCCCGGACAGGGGGCATTGGGCTACACCTTC.

The chain's CDR3 is CASSLWGLNTGELFF. The CDR3, as DNA: TGTGCCAGCAGCTTATGGGGTTTGAACACCGGGGAGCTGTTTTTT. The chain recombines TRBV7-8 with TRBJ2-2; D gene uncertain. The CDR3 is 15 amino acids. Germline V gene data show CDR1 as SGHVS and CDR2 as FQNEAQ. V shed 2 bases and J shed 1 base, with 8 bases lying between them. Together with reference TRBV7-8 and TRBJ2-2, the CDR3 gives the full variable domain: GAGVSQSPRYKVAKRGQDVALRCDPISGHVSLFWYQQALGQGPEFLTYFQNEAQLDKSGLPSDRFFAERPEGSVSTLKIQRTQQEDSAVYLCASSLWGLNTGELFFGEGSRLTVL.

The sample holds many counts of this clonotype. CDR3 sequence: CASSLDSTSRYEQYF. The CDR3 region has the DNA TGCGCCAGCAGCCTCGATAGTACCAGTCGATACGAGCAGTACTTC. The V call is TRBV4-1, the J call TRBJ2-7; D not certain. V was pared by 4 bases and J by 4 bases, with 17 bases between. The germline V gene encodes CDR1 MGHRA and CDR2 YSYEKL. CDR3 length: 15 amino acids.